What follows is one TCR beta chain and its context. Its antigen is unknown. The sample is drawn from a study of T cell responses to AZD1222 COVID-19 vaccine. This CDR3 has 14 residues. Germline CDR1 reads GTSNPN; CDR2 reads SVGIG (reference sequence). V was clipped by 2 bases and J by 3 bases, with 11 bases between them. Study observations and caveats: Of the AZD1222 recipients, only 5 or 6 were seropositive at baseline. Across spike, vaccine-associated CD4 TCRs were found, dominant at 160-218 and 743-854. Donors, mostly white British, included more females; clonal diversity was possibly underestimated.

Sequenced by immunoSEQ multiplex PCR; TCRdb stores in-frame clones only, minus some. The sample holds 100,000 to 150,000 clones; 75% to 95% are singletons and the top ten take over 2.5%. Specimen: peripheral blood, collected on day 0 of AZD1222 vaccination. The source is an adult in good health. The chain joins TRBV30 to TRBJ1-5; D might be TRBD1 (5 bases). The CDR3 region is CAWSQGQFNQPQHF. The DNA for the CDR3 is TGTGCCTGGAGTCAAGGACAATTCAATCAGCCCCAGCATTTT. Full variable domain (missing parts from reference TRBV30 and TRBJ1-5): SQTIHQWPATLVQPVGSPLSLECTVEGTSNPNLYWYRQAAGRGLQLLFYSVGIGQISSEVPQNLSASRPQDRQFILSSKKLLLSDSGFYLCAWSQGQFNQPQHFGDGTRLSIL.